Below, 15 T cell receptor beta chains from the same sample are listed, as sequenced in a study of Ad26.COV2.S vaccination and SARS-CoV-2 variants. TCRdb's copy holds only in-frame clones and misses some; the assay was immunoSEQ multiplex PCR. Of roughly 380,000 clones in the sample, under 95% are singletons; the top ten hold about 3.9%. The starting material was peripheral blood, obtained after recovery from COVID-19. All receptors derive from a human donor who had recovered from COVID-19.

This chain's CDR3 is CASSYSGHLYEQYF. DNA of the CDR3: TGTGCCAGCAGTTACTCGGGCCACCTCTACGAGCAGTACTTC. The chain uses TRBV6-5 and TRBJ2-7; no firm D call. The CDR3 is 14 amino acids. Germline V gene data show CDR1 as MNHEY and CDR2 as SVGAGI. The V gene lost 0 bases and the J gene lost 3 bases, with 9 bases spanning the gap.

The chain has TRBV6-5 and TRBJ2-7; 8 nucleotides line up with TRBD1. The CDR3 has 14 amino acids. Unmatched junction bases numbered 6, after V lost 5 bases and J lost 3 bases. Germline V gene lookup returns CDR1 MNHEY and CDR2 SVGAGI. The CDR3 sequence is CASSPATGDYEQYF. CDR3 sequence (DNA): TGTGCCAGCAGTCCTGCGACAGGGGACTACGAGCAGTACTTC.

The CDR3 here is CASSSGTSGGVTQYF. The CDR3 DNA is TGTGCCAGCAGCTCCGGGACTAGCGGGGGAGTTACGCAGTATTTT. This sequence joins TRBV7-2 and TRBJ2-3, with TRBD2 matching 14 bases. V gave up 4 bases and J gave up 8 bases; unmatched junction bases: 5. The CDR3 length is 15 residues. Germline CDR1 SGHTA, CDR2 FQGNSA.

The chain carries TRBV2 and TRBJ1-1; D call uncertain. Germline V gene sequence: CDR1 SNHLY, CDR2 FYNNEI. The V end was cut by 1 base, the J end by 3 bases, with 12 bases between. This CDR3 is 15 amino acids long. CDR3 in amino acids: CASSEVRVLDTEAFF. The CDR3 DNA sequence: TGTGCCAGCAGTGAAGTAAGAGTTTTGGACACTGAAGCTTTCTTT. Full variable domain (remainder filled in from reference TRBV2 and TRBJ1-1): EPEVTQTPSHQVTQMGQEVILRCVPISNHLYFYWYRQILGQKVEFLVSFYNNEISEKSEIFDDQFSVERPDGSNFTLKIRSTKLEDSAMYFCASSEVRVLDTEAFFGQGTRLTVV.

The rearrangement links TRBV3-1 (or the pseudogene TRBV3-2) to TRBJ2-4; no clear D. The V gene's germline CDR1 is LGHDT and CDR2 YNNKEL (reference sequence). This CDR3 comprises 14 residues. Trimming took 0 bases from V and 4 from J, leaving 7 bases between them. As DNA, the CDR3 is TGTGCCAGCAGCCAAGAATGGAAGAAAAACATTCAGTACTTC. Its translation is CASSQEWKKNIQYF.

The V gene is TRBV4-1, the J gene TRBJ1-5; D perhaps matches TRBD1 (5 bases). This CDR3 is 16 amino acids long. The germline V and J ends were trimmed by 0 bases and 3 bases, with 12 bases remaining between them. Germline CDR1 reads MGHRA; CDR2 reads YSYEKL. CDR3 residues: CASSQEYRSYNQPQHF. CDR3 bases: TGCGCCAGCAGCCAAGAGTACAGGAGCTACAATCAGCCCCAGCATTTT.

The J gene is TRBJ1-2, the V gene TRBV11-2; D is possibly TRBD1 (5 bases). The CDR3 loop spans 17 amino acids. Germline V gene lookup returns CDR1 SGHAT and CDR2 FQNNGV. V shed 5 bases and J shed 9 bases, with 28 bases lying between them. The CDR3 here is CASSLGRGGSRVTSYTF. The CDR3 region has the DNA TGTGCCAGCAGCCTCGGGAGGGGTGGTAGCAGGGTAACTAGCTACACCTTC.

V is TRBV9 and J is TRBJ2-1; the D is unclear. CDR1 and CDR2 from the germline V gene are SGDLS and YYNGEE. V was cut by 1 base and J by 0 bases, with 17 bases left in between. This CDR3 is built from 18 residues. The CDR3 nucleotides read TGTGCCAGCAGCGTAAAGTCCGTCGCGTCAGACTCCTACAATGAGCAGTTCTTC. Amino acids: CASSVKSVASDSYNEQFF.

This chain links TRBV2 with TRBJ1-2; TRBD1 aligns across 11 bases. The germline V gene encodes CDR1 SNHLY and CDR2 FYNNEI. V shed 10 bases, J shed 0 bases, and the junction held 4 bases outside the gene matches. This CDR3 is built from 14 residues. CDR3 DNA: TGTGCCACCACGGGACAGGGGGCTAACTATGGCTACACCTTC. Its translation is CATTGQGANYGYTF.

The chain is built from TRBV7-8 and TRBJ1-1; TRBD1 matches at 9 bases. Losses at the gene ends were 5 bases for V and 4 bases for J; bases not matched to a gene: 5. CDR1 is SGHVS, CDR2 FQNEAQ, per germline. The CDR3 has 14 residues. The CDR3: CASSPQGASTEAFF. CDR3 DNA sequence: TGTGCCAGCAGCCCACAGGGGGCGAGCACTGAAGCTTTCTTT. Complete variable domain (other parts from reference TRBV7-8 and TRBJ1-1): GAGVSQSPRYKVAKRGQDVALRCDPISGHVSLFWYQQALGQGPEFLTYFQNEAQLDKSGLPSDRFFAERPEGSVSTLKIQRTQQEDSAVYLCASSPQGASTEAFFGQGTRLTVV.

The chain couples TRBV7-9 to TRBJ2-7; the D is unclear. Trimming left V 6 bases short and J 0 bases short, with 12 bases between. The CDR3 covers 14 residues. Germline loops: CDR1 SEHNR, CDR2 FQNEAQ (reference sequence). CDR3 sequence (DNA): TGTGCCAGCAGATCGGGCCAGAGCTCCTACGAGCAGTACTTC. This translates into CASRSGQSSYEQYF.

The chain employs TRBV6-1 and TRBJ2-2, with 7 bases aligning to TRBD1. The CDR3 sequence is 13 residues long. V gave up 8 bases and J gave up 0 bases; unmatched junction bases: 0. The germline V gene encodes CDR1 MNHNS and CDR2 SASEGT. CDR3 sequence reads: CASGTANTGELFF. CDR3 DNA sequence: TGTGCCAGCGGGACAGCGAACACCGGGGAGCTGTTTTTT.

This clone appeared a single time. The rearrangement links TRBV2 to TRBJ1-2; D not certain. Germline V gene lookup returns CDR1 SNHLY and CDR2 FYNNEI. This CDR3 region has 13 residues. V lost 3 bases, J lost 4 bases, and 9 bases lay in between. CDR3 coding DNA: TGTGCCAGCAGTGATAACAGAGGCTATGGCTACACCTTC. It specifies CASSDNRGYGYTF.

The gene calls are TRBV5-4 and TRBJ2-4; 7 bases align to TRBD1. Germline V gene sequence: CDR1 SGHNT, CDR2 YYREEE (reference sequence). This CDR3 spans 17 amino acids. After removal of 4 bases from V and 1 base from J, the junction contained 11 bases not matched to a gene. The CDR3 region is CASSDRPQGMAKNIQYF. CDR3 coding DNA: TGTGCCAGCAGCGACCGTCCACAGGGGATGGCCAAAAACATTCAGTACTTC.

This clone was detected a few times. This sequence joins TRBV18 and TRBJ1-6; tentatively, D is TRBD1 (6 bases). This CDR3 region has 14 residues. Trimming stripped 10 bases from V and 9 bases from J, with 19 bases between. Per germline, CDR1 KGHSH and CDR2 LQKENI. The CDR3 nucleotides are TGTGCCACCTCCGACGGGAGCAGGGGTTCACCCCTCCACTTT. Translation gives CATSDGSRGSPLHF.